This TCR beta chain derives from a study of blood T cell repertoires in COVID-19. Study-level background: Spain, Italy and the United States supplied samples that represented acute and convalescent COVID-19.

The cohort comprised adults aged roughly 18 to 90 years residing in approximately 22 US areas. Cohort assignment relied on participant-reported clinical history. All recovered Cohort 3 donors got two negative PCRs, got clearance, or saw symptom resolution. Germline assignment: CDR1 LGHDT and CDR2 YNNKEL (reference sequence). The CDR3 length is 14 residues. The V end was cut by 1 base, the J end by 4 bases, with 10 bases between. Produced via immunoSEQ multiplex PCR; TCRdb's table is partial and in-frame only. The sample carries hundreds of thousands of clones, 85% to 90% recorded once. The source of this sequence is a man aged 30 to 45 who had recovered from COVID-19. The chain has TRBV3-1 (or the pseudogene TRBV3-2) and TRBJ1-1; no reliable D call. Sequenced input: PBMCs or T cells enriched from blood (not recorded which). CDR3 amino acids: CASSQVSAITEAFF. The CDR3, as DNA: TGTGCCAGCAGCCAAGTATCTGCGATCACTGAAGCTTTCTTT.